These 25 T cell receptor beta chains were all obtained from the same sample, sequenced in a study of blood T cell repertoires in COVID-19. The data were produced by immunoSEQ multiplex PCR, yet TCRdb's version contains in-frame clones alone and is incomplete. The table shows about 310,000 clones, with about 87% occurring only once. Specimen: PBMCs or T cells enriched from blood (not recorded which). Receptors were obtained from a woman younger than 35 who had recovered from COVID-19.

This chain links TRBV19 with TRBJ1-1; 8 bases are shared with TRBD1. The CDR3 has 15 amino acids. The germline V gene has CDR1 LNHDA and CDR2 SQIVND (reference sequence). V trimming: 5 bases; J trimming: 6 bases; junction bases outside the gene matches: 11. This CDR3 is CASSVTGTGNSEAFF. In nucleotides, the CDR3 is TGTGCCAGTAGTGTAACCGGGACAGGAAATTCTGAAGCTTTCTTT.

The V gene is TRBV9, the J gene TRBJ1-2; D remains unclear. V was cut by 6 bases and J by 2 bases, with 14 bases left in between. In germline, CDR1 is SGDLS, CDR2 YYNGEE. This CDR3 comprises 14 residues. The CDR3 bases are TGTGCCAGCAACCTTGGGGAGTGGAACTATGGCTACACCTTC. It specifies CASNLGEWNYGYTF.

This chain links TRBV10-3 with TRBJ2-7, with 7 bases identical to TRBD2. Germline V gene lookup returns CDR1 ENHRY and CDR2 SYGVKD. The CDR3 length is 13 residues. Unmatched junction bases numbered 4, after V lost 5 bases and J lost 3 bases. CDR3 sequence: CAISSSSGYEQYF. CDR3 DNA sequence: TGTGCCATCAGTTCTTCTAGCGGCTACGAGCAGTACTTC.

V is TRBV3-1 (or the pseudogene TRBV3-2) and J is TRBJ2-3; perhaps TRBD1 as D (5 bases). Deletions cut 5 bases from V and 2 bases from J, with 8 bases between. This CDR3 is built from 13 residues. The germline gives CDR1 LGHDT, CDR2 YNNKEL (reference sequence). In DNA, the CDR3 is TGTGCCAGCAGCGTACAGGCCACAGATACGCAGTATTTT. It yields the protein CASSVQATDTQYF.

This rearrangement joins TRBV28 to TRBJ1-2; perhaps TRBD1 as D (6 bases). The CDR3 has 14 residues. V was clipped by 2 bases and J by 0 bases, with 7 bases between them. Germline assignment: CDR1 MDHEN and CDR2 SYDVKM. CDR3 coding DNA: TGTGCCAGCAGTTTAAGGACAGCTAACTATGGCTACACCTTC. Translated, it gives CASSLRTANYGYTF.

The chain recombines TRBV7-2 with TRBJ1-2; TRBD1 agrees at 7 bases. The germline V gene encodes CDR1 SGHTA and CDR2 FQGNSA. V dropped 0 bases and J dropped 9; count of bases not matched to a gene: 7. The CDR3 runs to 14 residues. The CDR3 loop reads CASSLAGTATRYTF. CDR3 DNA: TGTGCCAGCAGCTTAGCAGGGACAGCCACACGCTACACCTTC. Looking up the rest from reference TRBV7-2 and TRBJ1-2 gives the full variable domain: GAGVSQSPSNKVTEKGKDVELRCDPISGHTALYWYRQSLGQGLEFLIYFQGNSAPDKSGLPSDRFSAERTGGSVSTLTIQRTQQEDSAVYLCASSLAGTATRYTFGSGTRLTVV.

The CDR3 nucleotides read TGTGCCAGCTCACCATCCGGGACAAGCCGGACATCGAACTATGGCTACACCTTC. Translating gives CASSPSGTSRTSNYGYTF. The chain employs TRBV18 and TRBJ1-2; TRBD1 is a possible D gene (6 bases). The CDR3 is 18 amino acids. V was shortened by 2 bases and J by 2 bases, with 21 bases between the two germline ends. Germline CDR1 and CDR2: KGHSH and LQKENI.

This chain uses TRBV6-5 with TRBJ2-7, with D possibly being TRBD1 (5 bases). The ends were cut back, 7 bases at V and 2 bases at J, with 18 bases in the middle. The CDR3 sequence is 15 residues long. Germline V CDR1 and CDR2: MNHEY, SVGAGI. As DNA, the CDR3 is TGTGCCAGCATAGGTCAGAACAGGCAACCCTACGAGCAGTACTTC. It codes for CASIGQNRQPYEQYF.

This chain joins TRBV27 and TRBJ2-3; 8 bases are shared with TRBD2. Trimming took 2 bases from V and 2 from J; bases not matched to a gene: 15. This CDR3 has 19 amino acids. Germline V lookup: CDR1 MNHEY, CDR2 SMNVEV (reference sequence). Here the CDR3 reads CASSLRQASAGGPTDTQYF. The DNA of the CDR3 is TGTGCCAGCAGTTTACGCCAGGCCTCGGCGGGAGGCCCCACAGATACGCAGTATTTT.

This sequence joins TRBV4-3 and TRBJ1-4; 9 nucleotides match TRBD1. Looked up from germline, CDR1 is LGHNA and CDR2 is YSLEER. The CDR3 spans 16 residues. V dropped 1 base and J dropped 4; count of bases not matched to a gene: 4. The CDR3 DNA reads TGCGCCAGCAGCCAAGCCGGGACAGGGTATAATGAAAAACTGTTTTTT. Protein: CASSQAGTGYNEKLFF.

The chain couples TRBV25-1 to TRBJ1-2; D gene ambiguous. Between the trimmed V and J ends, which lost 4 bases and 6 bases, there was a span of 15 bases. CDR1 and CDR2 from the germline V gene are MGHDK and SYGVNS. The CDR3 length is 14 residues. The CDR3 protein is CASSAPGGENGYTF. The CDR3, as DNA: TGTGCCAGCAGTGCTCCCGGTGGGGAGAATGGCTACACCTTC.

The chain links TRBV29-1 to TRBJ1-1; TRBD1 might be the D (5 bases). V was clipped by 7 bases and J by 6 bases, with 15 bases between them. This CDR3 is built from 12 residues. Germline-derived CDR1 and CDR2 are SQVTM and ANQGSEA. The CDR3 reads CSAQANRPEAFF. CDR3 coding DNA: TGCAGCGCACAGGCGAACAGGCCTGAAGCTTTCTTT. Filled out from reference TRBV29-1 and TRBJ1-1, the complete variable domain reads SAVISQKPSRDICQRGTSLTIQCQVDSQVTMMFWYRQQPGQSLTLIATANQGSEATYESGFVIDKFPISRPNLTFSTLTVSNMSPEDSSIYLCSAQANRPEAFFGQGTRLTVV.

The chain combines TRBV29-1 with TRBJ1-2; 8 bases are a match to TRBD1. Germline trimming cut 5 bases from V and 6 bases from J; bases unmatched to any gene: 8. The V gene's germline CDR1 is SQVTM and CDR2 ANQGSEA. The length of the CDR3 is 13 residues. CDR3 sequence reads: CSVSQGGIDGYTF. The CDR3 bases are TGCAGCGTTTCACAGGGGGGAATCGATGGCTACACCTTC.

The chain employs TRBV7-2 and TRBJ2-3, with a tentative D call TRBD2 (5 bases). In germline, CDR1 is SGHTA, CDR2 FQGNSA. The CDR3 runs 14 residues. Trimming pared 5 bases from V and 1 base from J, leaving 10 bases between. CDR3 nucleotides: TGTGCCAGCAGCCCAGAGGGCGGCACAGATACGCAGTATTTT. Encoded protein: CASSPEGGTDTQYF.

The gene calls are TRBV6-1 and TRBJ1-2; D is perhaps TRBD1 (6 bases). The CDR3 loop spans 17 amino acids. V gave up 2 bases and J gave up 5 bases, with 21 bases separating them. Germline loops: CDR1 MNHNS, CDR2 SASEGT. The CDR3 sequence is CASSEWTRTATNYGYTF. Written as DNA, the CDR3 is TGTGCCAGCAGTGAATGGACGCGGACAGCTACCAATTATGGCTACACCTTC.

The chain couples TRBV25-1 to TRBJ2-7; 8 bases are a match to TRBD1. Germline values: CDR1 MGHDK, CDR2 SYGVNS. The CDR3 loop spans 14 amino acids. Trimming took 5 bases from V and 0 from J; bases not matched to a gene: 3. The CDR3 loop is CASSRTGGSYEQYF. The CDR3, as DNA: TGTGCCAGCAGTCGAACAGGGGGCTCCTACGAGCAGTACTTC.

V usage is TRBV18 and J usage is TRBJ2-6; 7 nucleotides line up with TRBD2. CDR3 length: 21 amino acids. The V segment lost 3 bases and the J segment 2 bases; nucleotides outside the gene matches: 19. The germline V gene has CDR1 KGHSH and CDR2 LQKENI. CDR3 amino acids: CASSPGGQRPFLWPGANVLTF. The CDR3 DNA sequence: TGTGCCAGCTCACCGGGAGGGCAGCGACCCTTTTTATGGCCTGGGGCCAACGTCCTGACTTTC.

J is TRBJ2-2 and V is TRBV7-3, with D tentatively TRBD1 (6 bases). Trimming removed 2 bases at V and 3 bases at J, with 10 bases between. Per the germline V gene, CDR1 is SGHTA and CDR2 is FQGTGA. The CDR3 totals 15 residues. CDR3: CASSLASGDTGELFF. CDR3 nucleotides: TGTGCCAGCAGCTTAGCTTCAGGGGACACCGGGGAGCTGTTTTTT. The variable domain in full, with the rest retrieved from reference TRBV7-3 and TRBJ2-2, is GAGVSQTPSNKVTEKGKYVELRCDPISGHTALYWYRQSLGQGPEFLIYFQGTGAADDSGLPNDRFFAVRPEGSVSTLKIQRTERGDSAVYLCASSLASGDTGELFFGEGSRLTVL.

J is TRBJ2-1 and V is TRBV14; 13 bases are shared with TRBD2. The CDR3 loop spans 15 amino acids. Losses at the gene ends were 4 bases for V and 6 bases for J; bases not matched to a gene: 3. Germline CDR1 is SGHDN and CDR2 is FVKESK. This CDR3 reads CASSRTSGRTNEQFF. CDR3 nucleotide sequence: TGTGCCAGCAGCCGGACTAGCGGGAGAACCAATGAGCAGTTCTTC.

CDR3 nucleotides: TGTGCCAGCAGCCCTCGGGCTAGCGGGTGGAATGAGCAGTTCTTC. This translates into CASSPRASGWNEQFF. The chain combines TRBV7-2 with TRBJ2-1; TRBD2 aligns across 8 bases. This CDR3 comprises 15 residues. V lost 5 bases to trimming and J lost 7 bases; unmatched junction nucleotides: 10. Per germline, CDR1 SGHTA and CDR2 FQGNSA.

This clone was counted a single time. The chain recombines TRBV7-3 with TRBJ1-6; D not resolved. Germline CDR1 reads SGHTA; CDR2 reads FQGTGA. This CDR3 spans 16 amino acids. Trimming cost V 4 bases and J 6 bases, with 16 bases left between them. Here the CDR3 reads CASSSTMAGSNSPLHF. The CDR3 DNA reads TGTGCCAGCAGCTCGACAATGGCGGGGAGTAATTCACCCCTCCACTTT.

This clone occurred a few times. The J gene is TRBJ1-2, the V gene TRBV19; 7 positions agree with TRBD1. The CDR3 extends over 13 amino acids. Germline assignment: CDR1 LNHDA and CDR2 SQIVND (reference sequence). The V gene end was trimmed by 6 bases and the J gene end by 8 bases; junction bases not matched to a gene: 9. The CDR3 nucleotides are TGTGCCAGTAGCATGACAGGGTATAAGGGCTACACCTTC. Translated, it gives CASSMTGYKGYTF.

This clone was counted once. This chain links TRBV2 with TRBJ1-2; TRBD1 aligns across 9 bases. CDR1 is SNHLY, CDR2 FYNNEI, per germline. This CDR3 comprises 13 residues. Germline trimming cut 7 bases from V and 2 bases from J; bases unmatched to any gene: 2. The CDR3 coding sequence is TGTGCCAGCAAGGGGACAGGGAACTATGGCTACACCTTC. Translating it yields CASKGTGNYGYTF. Supplemented by reference TRBV2 and TRBJ1-2, the full variable domain reads EPEVTQTPSHQVTQMGQEVILRCVPISNHLYFYWYRQILGQKVEFLVSFYNNEISEKSEIFDDQFSVERPDGSNFTLKIRSTKLEDSAMYFCASKGTGNYGYTFGSGTRLTVV.

This clone showed up just a few times. The chain uses TRBV19 and TRBJ1-2; maybe TRBD1 (5 bases). The CDR3 is 15 amino acids. With 3 bases removed from V and 2 bases from J, the gap between germline ends came to 13 bases. Germline assignment: CDR1 LNHDA and CDR2 SQIVND (reference sequence). CDR3 nucleotide sequence: TGTGCCAGTAGTATGGGACTTATCTCGAACTATGGCTACACCTTC. Amino acid sequence: CASSMGLISNYGYTF. Using reference TRBV19 and TRBJ1-2 for the parts outside the CDR3, the full variable domain is DGGITQSPKYLFRKEGQNVTLSCEQNLNHDAMYWYRQDPGQGLRLIYYSQIVNDFQKGDIAEGYSVSREKKESFPLTVTSAQKNPTAFYLCASSMGLISNYGYTFGSGTRLTVV.

Concerning this clone: At one of its ends the junction is not consistent with the germline gene, which may arise from a read error. This chain connects TRBV9 to TRBJ2-1, with a weak D call TRBD2 (7 bases). The germline V gene has CDR1 SGDLS and CDR2 YYNGEE. This CDR3 is built from 15 residues. The CDR3 loop is CARTGGRAGDNEQFF. Written as DNA, the CDR3 is TGCGCCCGCACCGGGGGGCGGGCGGGCGACAATGAGCAGTTCTTC.